This TCR beta chain was captured by sequencing in a study of identical twins (dated by TCRdb to the mid-2010s). Looking at the study overall: TCR alpha and beta repertoires from monozygotic twins, unrelated adults of various ages and cord blood were deep-sequenced to test whether fetal clonotypes persist. To rule out contamination, replicate twin experiments were performed at different times with different library preparation protocols. The full study reports these points: In monozygotic twins, out-of-frame TCR alpha sharing was systematically underestimated by recombination models, although the models agreed with sharing between unrelated individuals. Out-of-frame TCR alpha sequences shared between twins showed an excess of low generation-probability sequences compared with coincidental sharing between unrelated individuals. A weaker excess of twin sharing was found in beta out-of-frame sequences because the signal-to-noise ratio was lowered by fewer shared sequences. Abundant cord blood beta clonotypes had fewer insertions, young adult naive repertoires showed a similar but weaker trend, and memory repertoires showed no such trend. Zero-insertion analyses could be partly confounded by invariant T cells such as MAIT and iNKT, although diverse VJ usage argued against such confounding for most clonotypes. Conclusions relied on cross-sectional statistical analysis, since the same donors could not be followed over many years.

Every donor was a healthy Caucasian. The twin cohort comprised three pairs of female monozygotic twins, all aged about 18 to 29 years. RNA for TCR libraries was isolated from peripheral blood mononuclear cells. The CDR3 sequence holds 16 residues, the cysteine and phenylalanine included. CDR3 DNA only is kept here, 48 bases in frame from base 1. CDR1 is given as SGHRS and CDR2 as YFSETQ, both from the germline V gene. V sheds 1 base and J sheds 1 base, leaving 12 bases between their ends. This clonotype showed up just a few times. The specificity of this receptor is unknown. It has no much larger one-base neighbor in the sample; base qualities were not kept. Libraries were constructed by 5' RACE. Sequenced using an Illumina HiSeq 2000. A universal primer binding site was added through template switching, and the final cDNA carried a unique molecular identifier so that TCR cDNA molecules could be counted accurately. First-strand cDNA for TCR alpha and beta chains was synthesized from specific primers in the conserved constant-segment region. To control for contamination, every cDNA library was double barcoded, receiving both a SMART-Mk sample barcode and Illumina barcodes. TruSeq adapter sequences along with Illumina sample barcodes were introduced in two successive PCR steps. Sequencing of the TCR alpha and beta cDNA libraries was done on the Illumina HiSeq platform using custom primers. The published analysis was carried out like this. Raw reads were processed with MiGEC to extract unique molecular identifiers, and MiXCR was used to determine CDR3 positions. For each individual, recombination models were inferred using an EM algorithm with the repgenHMM and IGoR tools. The tcR package in R was used for shared clonotype analysis, with sharing normalized by the product of cloneset sizes. To study raw recombination without the effects of thymic and clonal selection, out-of-frame nonproductive sequences were analyzed. Clones were called with MiXCR by TCRdb after fastp trimmed the public reads at Q25, and only in-frame beta chains were retained. Merged by CDR3 protein, the rows form single entries marked with the most common genes and DNA. The V and J calls come from TCRdb's annotation, not from the publication. The sample table records hundreds of thousands of distinct CDR3 sequences; about 12% of these occur just once. Around 1.6% of the sample is taken by the ten largest.

These sequences were also reported in another study, on yellow fever vaccine responses in identical twins. From that second study: The authors reported that the T cell response to vaccination in identical twins appeared partly convergent and partly personalized. In the study, vaccine-responding T cell clones were precisely tracked in identical twins.

The rearrangement joined TRBV5-1 to TRBJ2-1; the D gene is possibly TRBD1, with 6 bases matching. This TCR was sampled from a woman under 30 in good health. Material for sequencing was PBMCs. The DNA sequence follows: TGCGCCAGCAGCTTGCAGGGGACCAATTCCTACAATGAGCAGTTCTTC. Its amino acids are CASSLQGTNSYNEQFF.